This entry describes one TCR beta chain. Its antigen is as yet unknown. The data were taken from a study of cytomegalovirus exposure and HLA in healthy donors. On the study more broadly: Earlier work reported 90 million to 120 million unique TCR beta sequences from about 180 million T cells. Notes on the study in general: A prior analysis recorded that most TCR beta V segments were productive about 87% or about 30% of the time. Presence/absence analyses supposed approximately even sequencing depth among donors. The authors later linked a missense DCLRE1C variant to TCR beta V- and J-gene trimming.

The PCR had 60 Vbeta and 13 Jbeta primers. Repertoires were generated with immunoSEQ multiplex PCR, while TCRdb's copy carries only in-frame clones and drops some. There are about 150,000 clones in the sample; less than 85% occur only once, and 1.5% to 1.9% lies in the top ten. Looked up from germline, CDR1 is MNHEY and CDR2 is SVGAGI. Trimming at V came to 7 bases and at J to 0 bases, leaving 5 bases not matched to a gene. The CDR3 covers 15 residues. The V call is TRBV6-5, the J call TRBJ1-3; 8 nucleotides agree with TRBD1. The sequenced material came from PBMCs. The TCR was taken from a man in his forties or fifties in good health and CMV-seronegative. The CDR3 reads CASTETGGSGNTIYF. For the CDR3, the DNA is TGTGCCAGCACCGAAACAGGGGGCTCTGGAAACACCATATATTTT.